The clone carrying this T cell receptor beta chain has only a few counts. No antigen is known for it. A J-beta primer mix and a sample-barcoded 5' primer were used in a second PCR of roughly 6 to 11 cycles. The template-switch adaptor, which had 12 random nucleotides, put a tag on each cDNA molecule. Each sample provided no less than 2.5 million CDR3-containing paired-end reads. TCRdb itself ran the 5' RACE reads through MiXCR, one entry per CDR3 protein. The sample yields about 1.1 million distinct CDR3 sequences, roughly two fifths seen once. This entry is derived from a study of blood T cells in healthy people across ages. Notes on the study in general: Naive CD4+ cell counts and diversity both ran higher in long-lived than in aged donors.

This CDR3 is 17 amino acids long. The V end was cut by 5 bases, the J end by 4 bases, with 18 bases between. Germline V lookup: CDR1 MNHEY, CDR2 SMNVEV (reference sequence). The chain has TRBV27 and TRBJ1-6; D call uncertain. The specimen was blood. The sequence was obtained from a man younger than 30 in good health. The CDR3: CASSSQVENSYNSPLHF. CDR3 coding DNA: TGTGCCAGCAGTAGCCAAGTAGAAAACTCTTATAATTCACCCCTCCACTTT.